A single sample is the source of the 6 T cell receptor beta chains below, sequenced in a study of spatial heterogeneity in lung cancer. Study results and limitations: Intratumoral expanded alpha and beta TCR counts were found to track tumor mutation counts.

TCRdb redid the calling of the 5' RACE reads with MiXCR, one entry per CDR3 protein. In the table there are some 14,000 distinct CDR3 sequences, about 5.4% of which are singletons. Their specific antigens are unknown. The time point was: sample taken at primary tumor resection. The sample consisted of lung tumor tissue, taken at surgery. These receptors were obtained from a female donor with early-stage non-small cell lung cancer.

In this sample, this clonotype turned up many times. This chain connects TRBV7-2 to TRBJ1-5, with D possibly TRBD1 on 6 matching bases. The V and J ends lost 5 bases and 4 bases respectively, with 9 bases between them. The CDR3 length is 13 residues. CDR1 and CDR2 from the germline V gene are SGHTA and FQGNSA. The CDR3 nucleotides are TGTGCCAGCAGCCCGCAGGGGAATCAGCCCCAGCATTTT. Amino acid sequence: CASSPQGNQPQHF.

This clonotype was counted ten times or more. The chain recombines TRBV7-8 with TRBJ1-5, with D possibly TRBD1 on 5 matching bases. This CDR3 contains 15 residues. The ends were cut back, 5 bases at V and 4 bases at J, with 15 bases in the middle. The germline CDR1 and CDR2 sequences are SGHVS and FQNEAQ. CDR3 loop: CASSPTAGNNQPQHF. As DNA, the CDR3 is TGTGCCAGCAGCCCTACGGCAGGGAATAATCAGCCCCAGCATTTT.

Relative to its sample, this clonotype is medium-sized. The chain joins TRBV7-2 to TRBJ2-3; 7 bases align to TRBD2. Per the germline V gene, CDR1 is SGHTA and CDR2 is FQGNSA. The CDR3 covers 17 residues. The J segment lost 4 bases and the V segment lost 2 bases, leaving 12 bases of the junction unmatched. The CDR3 sequence: CASSLHGTNLRADTQYF. In DNA form, the CDR3 reads TGTGCCAGCAGCTTACACGGGACTAACCTCAGGGCAGATACGCAGTATTTT.

This clonotype is categorized as medium-sized. This chain connects TRBV10-1 to TRBJ2-3; 12 positions match TRBD2. The V and J ends lost 0 bases and 4 bases, in that order; junction bases with no gene match: 11. Germline V gives CDR1 WNHNN, CDR2 SYGVQD (reference sequence). This CDR3 comprises 19 residues. CDR3 DNA: TGCGCCAGCAGTGAGTCACGACTAGCGGGGGCGCTTCGTCCAGATACGCAGTATTTT. Its protein is CASSESRLAGALRPDTQYF.

This clonotype is medium-sized within its sample. This rearrangement joins TRBV15 to TRBJ2-1; possibly TRBD2 for D (7 bases). V was shortened by 5 bases and J by 7 bases, with 12 bases between the two germline ends. Germline values: CDR1 LNHNV, CDR2 YYDKDF (reference sequence). This CDR3 is built from 13 residues. The CDR3 sequence is CATSSGGWNEQFF. The CDR3 nucleotides read TGTGCCACCAGCTCGGGGGGCTGGAATGAGCAGTTCTTC.

In its sample, this clonotype is medium-sized. V gene TRBV14 combines with J gene TRBJ2-6, with unresolved D. The CDR3 covers 16 residues. Trimming shortened V by 1 base and J by 2 bases, and 9 bases separated the two germline ends. Germline CDR1 and CDR2: SGHDN and FVKESK. The DNA of the CDR3 is TGTGCCAGCAGCCAAGGCTGGGGTCCTGGGGCCAACGTCCTGACTTTC. It translates to CASSQGWGPGANVLTF.